These T cell receptor beta chains were read from a single sample in a study of T cell repertoires in cytomegalovirus infection. TCRdb independently ran MiXCR on the reads; one entry per CDR3 protein. The sample includes 300,000 to 450,000 distinct CDR3 sequences, about a sixth seen only once; the top ten take 8.7%. The material sequenced was PBMCs. These receptor sequences come from a human donor in good health (CMV status not recorded). Some clones in this sample may be carry-over from other donors' samples. Both conserved end residues are part of each CDR3. Each record gives: D gene, J gene, V gene, clone size, CDR3 protein, CDR3 DNA. D genes are given only for firm matches. A clone size is listed for some rows: how often the clone was seen (once, few, many), or a class if it is expanded.

d_gene: -; j_gene: TRBJ2-3; v_gene: TRBV7-8; abundance: -; CDR3aa: CASSFTATDTPYF; CDR3nt: TGTGCCAGCAGCTTTACGGCCACAGATACGCCGTATTTT
d_gene: TRBD1; j_gene: TRBJ1-1; v_gene: TRBV5-1; abundance: few; CDR3aa: CASSIRTGRRTEAFF; CDR3nt: TGCGCCAGCAGCATCAGGACAGGGCGACGGACTGAAGCTTTCTTT
d_gene: -; j_gene: TRBJ2-1; v_gene: TRBV27; abundance: -; CDR3aa: CASSQLWGDRKNEQFF; CDR3nt: TGTGCCAGCAGTCAACTTTGGGGAGACAGGAAGAATGAGCAGTTCTTC
d_gene: -; j_gene: TRBJ2-5; v_gene: TRBV7-9; abundance: few; CDR3aa: CASSGPGLHEETQYF; CDR3nt: TGTGCCAGCAGCGGGCCGGGACTCCATGAAGAGACCCAGTACTTC
d_gene: TRBD1; j_gene: TRBJ2-3; v_gene: TRBV2; abundance: -; CDR3aa: CASSEGDLWVTGASTDTQYF; CDR3nt: TGTGCCAGCAGTGAAGGAGATTTATGGGTGACAGGGGCCAGCACAGATACGCAGTATTTT
d_gene: -; j_gene: TRBJ2-7; v_gene: TRBV7-2; abundance: many; CDR3aa: CASSFFDREQYF; CDR3nt: TGTGCCAGCAGCTTCTTCGATCGCGAGCAGTACTTC
d_gene: -; j_gene: TRBJ1-1; v_gene: TRBV2; abundance: -; CDR3aa: CASTEIAANTEAFF; CDR3nt: TGTGCCAGCACTGAGATAGCGGCGAACACTGAAGCTTTCTTT
d_gene: -; j_gene: TRBJ1-5; v_gene: TRBV19; abundance: -; CDR3aa: CASSLGGLQPQHF; CDR3nt: TGTGCCAGTAGTTTGGGGGGCTTACAGCCCCAGCATTTT
d_gene: -; j_gene: TRBJ2-3; v_gene: TRBV11-2; abundance: few; CDR3aa: CASSPRTVRASTDTQYF; CDR3nt: TGTGCCAGCAGCCCCAGGACAGTCCGCGCGTCCACAGATACGCAGTATTTT
d_gene: -; j_gene: TRBJ2-2; v_gene: TRBV12-3/TRBV12-4; abundance: -; CDR3aa: CASSPAEERQVNTGELFF; CDR3nt: TGTGCCAGCAGCCCCGCGGAAGAGAGACAGGTGAACACCGGGGAGCTGTTTTTT
d_gene: -; j_gene: TRBJ1-2; v_gene: TRBV29-1; abundance: -; CDR3aa: CSVDRAGYTF; CDR3nt: TGCAGCGTTGATCGGGCTGGCTACACCTTC
d_gene: TRBD2; j_gene: TRBJ2-4; v_gene: TRBV6-2/TRBV6-3; abundance: many; CDR3aa: CASSYSYGTTKNIQYF; CDR3nt: TGTGCCAGCAGTTACTCGTATGGGACTACCAAAAACATTCAGTACTTC
d_gene: -; j_gene: TRBJ2-3; v_gene: TRBV20-1; abundance: few; CDR3aa: CSARASDSPGHTQYF; CDR3nt: TGCAGTGCTAGAGCGAGCGACTCCCCCGGGCATACGCAGTATTTT
d_gene: -; j_gene: TRBJ1-2; v_gene: TRBV7-8; abundance: many; CDR3aa: CASSRAGRYYGYTF; CDR3nt: TGTGCCAGCAGCCGTGCCGGGAGATACTATGGCTACACCTTC
d_gene: -; j_gene: TRBJ2-1; v_gene: TRBV12-3/TRBV12-4; abundance: -; CDR3aa: CASVGDHMVGEQFF; CDR3nt: TGTGCCAGCGTCGGGGACCACATGGTGGGTGAGCAGTTCTTC
d_gene: -; j_gene: TRBJ1-6; v_gene: TRBV12-3/TRBV12-4; abundance: -; CDR3aa: CASSWDLNSPLHF; CDR3nt: TGTGCCAGCAGCTGGGACCTCAATTCACCCCTCCACTTT
d_gene: TRBD1; j_gene: TRBJ2-1; v_gene: TRBV7-9; abundance: -; CDR3aa: CASSSNRGWGEQFF; CDR3nt: TGTGCCAGCAGCTCAAACAGGGGTTGGGGTGAGCAGTTCTTC
d_gene: -; j_gene: TRBJ1-2; v_gene: TRBV7-2; abundance: many; CDR3aa: CASSLVGGSLGYGYTF; CDR3nt: TGTGCCAGCAGCTTAGTGGGGGGCTCTTTAGGCTATGGCTACACCTTC
d_gene: -; j_gene: TRBJ2-5; v_gene: TRBV6-6; abundance: few; CDR3aa: CASSYSFQETQYF; CDR3nt: TGTGCCAGCAGTTACTCGTTTCAAGAGACCCAGTACTTC
d_gene: -; j_gene: TRBJ2-1; v_gene: TRBV10-3; abundance: few; CDR3aa: CATRRGAIEQFF; CDR3nt: TGTGCCACCCGGCGAGGGGCCATAGAGCAGTTCTTC
d_gene: TRBD2; j_gene: TRBJ2-2; v_gene: TRBV27; abundance: few; CDR3aa: CASSLAGAIGELFF; CDR3nt: TGTGCCAGCAGTTTAGCGGGAGCGATCGGGGAGCTGTTTTTT
d_gene: -; j_gene: TRBJ1-1; v_gene: TRBV10-3; abundance: -; CDR3aa: CAISALAANTEAFF; CDR3nt: TGTGCCATCAGTGCCCTGGCAGCCAACACTGAAGCTTTCTTT
d_gene: TRBD2; j_gene: TRBJ2-1; v_gene: TRBV11-2; abundance: -; CDR3aa: CASSLSTLNPSGHNEQFF; CDR3nt: TGTGCCAGCAGCTTAAGTACTCTGAATCCTAGCGGGCACAATGAGCAGTTCTTC
d_gene: -; j_gene: TRBJ2-7; v_gene: TRBV19; abundance: few; CDR3aa: CASSISGASYEQYF; CDR3nt: TGTGCCAGTAGCATCTCAGGGGCCTCCTACGAGCAGTACTTC
d_gene: -; j_gene: TRBJ1-1; v_gene: TRBV7-9; abundance: many; CDR3aa: CASSLTTITEAFF; CDR3nt: TGTGCCAGCAGCTTAACAACCATCACTGAAGCTTTCTTT
d_gene: -; j_gene: TRBJ1-4; v_gene: TRBV28; abundance: many; CDR3aa: CASTYLGGVATNEKLFF; CDR3nt: TGTGCCAGCACCTACCTTGGGGGGGTCGCAACTAATGAAAAACTGTTTTTT
d_gene: -; j_gene: TRBJ1-4; v_gene: TRBV7-2; abundance: many; CDR3aa: CASSQQAINEKLFF; CDR3nt: TGTGCCAGCAGCCAACAGGCTATTAATGAAAAACTGTTTTTT
d_gene: TRBD2; j_gene: TRBJ2-3; v_gene: TRBV12-5; abundance: -; CDR3aa: CASSGPITDTQYF; CDR3nt: TGTGCCTCTAGCGGGCCGATCACAGATACGCAGTATTTT
d_gene: TRBD1; j_gene: TRBJ2-5; v_gene: TRBV27; abundance: -; CDR3aa: CASSINRGSETQYF; CDR3nt: TGTGCCAGCAGTATCAACAGGGGGAGCGAGACCCAGTACTTC
d_gene: -; j_gene: TRBJ2-7; v_gene: TRBV11-2; abundance: -; CDR3aa: CASSLGWDSAYEQYF; CDR3nt: TGTGCCAGCAGCTTAGGTTGGGACTCGGCCTACGAGCAGTACTTC
d_gene: TRBD2; j_gene: TRBJ2-3; v_gene: TRBV4-1; abundance: few; CDR3aa: CASSQDMPRGLAGGRSTDTQYF; CDR3nt: TGCGCCAGCAGCCAAGATATGCCCCGCGGGCTAGCGGGGGGCCGTAGCACAGATACGCAGTATTTT
d_gene: -; j_gene: TRBJ2-1; v_gene: TRBV6-2/TRBV6-3; abundance: -; CDR3aa: CASSYPGLNEQLF; CDR3nt: TGTGCCAGCAGTTACCCAGGGTTAAATGAGCAGCTCTTC
d_gene: TRBD1; j_gene: TRBJ2-2; v_gene: TRBV24-1; abundance: few; CDR3aa: CATSDRGKTGYTGELFF; CDR3nt: TGTGCCACCAGTGACCGAGGGAAGACAGGGTACACCGGGGAGCTGTTTTTT
d_gene: TRBD1; j_gene: TRBJ2-7; v_gene: TRBV2; abundance: few; CDR3aa: CASRDRVLSVGTYEQYF; CDR3nt: TGTGCCAGTAGGGACAGGGTTTTAAGTGTTGGCACCTACGAGCAGTACTTC
d_gene: TRBD2; j_gene: TRBJ2-5; v_gene: TRBV19; abundance: -; CDR3aa: CASSIRTSAETQYF; CDR3nt: TGTGCCAGTAGTATACGAACTAGCGCGGAGACCCAGTACTTC
d_gene: -; j_gene: TRBJ2-2; v_gene: TRBV6-5; abundance: few; CDR3aa: CASSYPSLESGGPGELFF; CDR3nt: TGTGCCAGCAGTTACCCCTCTCTTGAGAGTGGTGGGCCCGGGGAGCTGTTTTTT
d_gene: -; j_gene: TRBJ1-5; v_gene: TRBV23-1; abundance: many; CDR3aa: CASSQHQGASLGNQPQHF; CDR3nt: TGCGCCAGCAGTCAACATCAAGGGGCCTCCTTGGGCAATCAGCCCCAGCATTTT
d_gene: -; j_gene: TRBJ1-1; v_gene: TRBV7-2; abundance: many; CDR3aa: CASSFGHNTEAFF; CDR3nt: TGTGCCAGCAGCTTTGGGCATAACACTGAAGCTTTCTTT
d_gene: TRBD2; j_gene: TRBJ2-3; v_gene: TRBV27; abundance: -; CDR3aa: CASSLLLAGGRTQYF; CDR3nt: TGTGCCAGCAGTTTGTTGCTAGCGGGGGGGCGAACGCAGTATTTT
d_gene: -; j_gene: TRBJ2-3; v_gene: TRBV5-1; abundance: -; CDR3aa: CASSLGEGTDTQYF; CDR3nt: TGCGCCAGCAGCTTGGGGGAGGGCACAGATACGCAGTATTTT
d_gene: TRBD1; j_gene: TRBJ2-1; v_gene: TRBV12-3/TRBV12-4; abundance: -; CDR3aa: CASSFRDREVNEQFF; CDR3nt: TGTGCCAGCAGTTTTAGGGACAGGGAGGTCAATGAGCAGTTCTTC
d_gene: TRBD2; j_gene: TRBJ2-7; v_gene: TRBV6-2/TRBV6-3; abundance: -; CDR3aa: CASSWGTLAGDSYEQYF; CDR3nt: TGTGCCAGCAGTTGGGGGACGCTAGCGGGAGACTCCTACGAGCAGTACTTC
d_gene: -; j_gene: TRBJ2-7; v_gene: TRBV20-1; abundance: many; CDR3aa: CSARESPDYEQYF; CDR3nt: TGCAGTGCTAGAGAGTCCCCGGACTACGAGCAGTACTTC
d_gene: TRBD1; j_gene: TRBJ2-1; v_gene: TRBV6-6; abundance: few; CDR3aa: CASSYPGTGGEEFF; CDR3nt: TGTGCCAGCAGTTACCCCGGGACAGGGGGCGAGGAGTTCTTC
d_gene: -; j_gene: TRBJ1-4; v_gene: TRBV15; abundance: many; CDR3aa: CATRGIRAGENEKLFF; CDR3nt: TGTGCCACCAGAGGAATTAGAGCAGGAGAGAATGAAAAACTGTTTTTT
d_gene: -; j_gene: TRBJ2-3; v_gene: TRBV10-3; abundance: -; CDR3aa: CASGKVAHTSTDTQYF; CDR3nt: TGTGCCTCTGGGAAAGTGGCACACACTAGCACAGATACGCAGTATTTT
d_gene: TRBD2; j_gene: TRBJ2-5; v_gene: TRBV6-2/TRBV6-3; abundance: many; CDR3aa: CASSETSGRVGETQYF; CDR3nt: TGTGCCAGCAGTGAGACTAGCGGGAGAGTCGGAGAGACCCAGTACTTC
d_gene: -; j_gene: TRBJ2-1; v_gene: TRBV19; abundance: few; CDR3aa: CASSPHLTNSYNEQFF; CDR3nt: TGTGCCAGTAGTCCACATCTTACCAACTCCTACAATGAGCAGTTCTTC
d_gene: -; j_gene: TRBJ2-7; v_gene: TRBV4-3; abundance: few; CDR3aa: CASSRGIGYEQYF; CDR3nt: TGCGCCAGCAGCCGCGGAATTGGCTACGAGCAGTACTTC